The clone carrying this T cell receptor beta chain was counted a single time. This entry is derived from a study of blood T cell repertoires in COVID-19. Across the study: T cells, B-cell-depleted T cells, or PBMCs provided the cDNA or gDNA that served as material.

The data were produced by immunoSEQ multiplex PCR, yet TCRdb's version contains in-frame clones alone and is incomplete. Seen here are about 180,000 clones, 80% to 90% observed once, and the top ten hold about 20%. Per germline, CDR1 SQVTM and CDR2 ANQGSEA. V was trimmed by 4 bases and J by 1 base, leaving 10 bases between them. The CDR3 is made up of 13 amino acids. The chain employs TRBV29-1 and TRBJ1-1, with no clear D. This clonotype originated in a man between 65 and 79 years old with active or convalescent COVID-19. Material: peripheral blood. In DNA form, the CDR3 reads TGCAGCGTTGCTGCACAATGGAACACTGAAGCTTTCTTT. Translated, it gives CSVAAQWNTEAFF.